A selection of T cell receptor beta chains follows, all from one sample in a study of T cells in Graves' hyperthyroidism and ophthalmopathy. MiXCR, applied by TCRdb to the multiplex PCR reads, yields one record per CDR3 protein. The sample consists of around 300,000 distinct CDR3 sequences, 12% to 15% of them appearing once. Sequencing was performed on blood. The receptors here all came from a woman aged 40 to 55 with Graves' ophthalmopathy. CDR3s include the opening cysteine and the closing phenylalanine or tryptophan. The order of the fields is V gene, D gene, clone size, J gene, CDR3 protein, CDR3 DNA. The D gene is left open where the match is weak. Some rows mark clone size as missing; the rest say once, few, many or name a class of expanded clone.

V: TRBV20-1
D: TRBD1
size: few
J: TRBJ1-5
CDR3: CSARDSSQPQHF
DNA: TGCAGTGCAAGGGACAGTTCTCAGCCCCAGCATTTT

V: TRBV25-1
D: TRBD1
size: many
J: TRBJ2-5
CDR3: CASTGTGQETQYF
DNA: TGTGCCAGCACCGGGACAGGACAAGAGACCCAGTACTTC

V: TRBV27
D: TRBD2
size: many
J: TRBJ2-3
CDR3: CASSLSRLAGQDTQYF
DNA: TGTGCCAGCAGTTTATCAAGACTAGCGGGACAAGATACGCAGTATTTT

V: TRBV6-1
D: TRBD1
size: many
J: TRBJ1-5
CDR3: CASSQTGNQPQHF
DNA: TGTGCCAGCAGTCAGACAGGGAACCAGCCCCAGCATTTT

V: TRBV28
D: NA
size: many
J: TRBJ2-1
CDR3: CASSLHDRDEQFF
DNA: TGTGCCAGCAGTTTGCACGACCGAGATGAGCAGTTCTTC

V: TRBV6-2/TRBV6-3
D: NA
size: few
J: TRBJ2-3
CDR3: CASSYPGHTDTQYF
DNA: TGTGCCAGCAGTTACCCAGGGCACACAGATACGCAGTATTTT

V: TRBV25-1
D: TRBD1
size: NA
J: TRBJ1-5
CDR3: CASSRSNTGQNKNQPQHF
DNA: TGTGCCAGCAGTCGCTCCAATACGGGACAGAATAAGAATCAGCCCCAGCATTTT

V: TRBV12-5
D: TRBD1
size: NA
J: TRBJ2-2
CDR3: CASGLSSLGQGTGELFF
DNA: TGTGCTAGTGGTTTGTCCTCCTTGGGACAGGGAACCGGGGAGCTGTTTTTT

V: TRBV9
D: NA
size: NA
J: TRBJ2-3
CDR3: CASSAYGTATDTQYF
DNA: TGTGCTAGCAGCGCTTACGGGACCGCCACAGATACGCAGTATTTT

V: TRBV2
D: NA
size: many
J: TRBJ1-4
CDR3: CASRSDRSYEKLFF
DNA: TGTGCCAGCAGATCAGACAGGTCCTATGAAAAACTGTTTTTT

V: TRBV15
D: NA
size: many
J: TRBJ2-7
CDR3: CATSRDVGAFGSVAQYF
DNA: TGTGCCACCAGCAGAGACGTCGGGGCGTTCGGTTCCGTAGCGCAGTACTTC

V: TRBV29-1
D: NA
size: many
J: TRBJ1-2
CDR3: CSVVTVYGYTF
DNA: TGCAGCGTTGTAACGGTCTATGGCTACACCTTC

V: TRBV5-1
D: TRBD2
size: many
J: TRBJ2-7
CDR3: CASSLGLAGYYEQYF
DNA: TGCGCCAGCAGCTTGGGACTAGCGGGGTACTACGAGCAGTACTTC

V: TRBV18
D: NA
size: many
J: TRBJ2-7
CDR3: CASSPRQGDEQYF
DNA: TGTGCCAGCTCGCCCCGCCAGGGAGACGAGCAGTACTTC

V: TRBV4-1
D: NA
size: NA
J: TRBJ2-7
CDR3: CASSQDPRIGAGYEQYF
DNA: TGCGCCAGCAGCCAAGATCCTAGGATCGGAGCGGGCTACGAGCAGTACTTC

V: TRBV20-1
D: TRBD1
size: many
J: TRBJ2-4
CDR3: CSASYRGENIQYF
DNA: TGCAGTGCCAGTTACAGGGGAGAAAACATTCAGTACTTC

V: TRBV28
D: TRBD1
size: many
J: TRBJ2-2
CDR3: CATRDRGKVDTGELFF
DNA: TGTGCCACTCGGGACAGGGGAAAAGTAGACACCGGGGAGCTGTTTTTT

V: TRBV19
D: NA
size: few
J: TRBJ1-1
CDR3: CATSPLPGKFPNTEAFF
DNA: TGTGCCACCTCCCCTCTGCCAGGGAAGTTTCCGAACACTGAAGCTTTCTTT

V: TRBV28
D: NA
size: many
J: TRBJ1-1
CDR3: CASSLLAGVTEAFF
DNA: TGTGCCAGCAGTTTATTGGCAGGGGTCACTGAAGCTTTCTTT

V: TRBV7-2
D: TRBD2
size: few
J: TRBJ2-1
CDR3: CASSLGPSGSYNEQFF
DNA: TGTGCCAGCAGCTTAGGGCCTAGCGGTTCCTACAATGAGCAGTTCTTC

V: TRBV3-1
D: NA
size: many
J: TRBJ2-7
CDR3: CASSQDKRVEQYF
DNA: TGTGCCAGCAGCCAAGATAAAAGGGTCGAGCAGTACTTC

V: TRBV27
D: NA
size: many
J: TRBJ2-3
CDR3: CASSPGIPFPDTQYF
DNA: TGTGCCAGCAGTCCTGGTATCCCCTTTCCAGATACGCAGTATTTT

V: TRBV3-1
D: NA
size: few
J: TRBJ2-1
CDR3: CASSRGGKRGGNEQFF
DNA: TGTGCCAGCAGCCGCGGCGGGAAGAGGGGCGGGAATGAGCAGTTCTTC

V: TRBV6-2/TRBV6-3
D: NA
size: NA
J: TRBJ1-1
CDR3: CASSDSPMNTEAFF
DNA: TGTGCCAGCAGTGACAGCCCAATGAACACTGAAGCTTTCTTT

V: TRBV3-1
D: TRBD1
size: NA
J: TRBJ2-5
CDR3: CASSQLVQVGQGGSETQYF
DNA: TGTGCCAGCAGCCAACTAGTACAGGTCGGACAGGGGGGTTCAGAGACCCAGTACTTC

V: TRBV12-3/TRBV12-4
D: NA
size: many
J: TRBJ2-2
CDR3: CASRLQSTGELFF
DNA: TGTGCCAGCAGACTACAGAGCACCGGGGAGCTGTTTTTT

V: TRBV11-2
D: TRBD1
size: NA
J: TRBJ1-6
CDR3: CASSRTGEVGSPLHF
DNA: TGTGCCAGCAGCAGAACAGGGGAGGTGGGTTCACCCCTCCACTTT

V: TRBV7-2
D: TRBD2
size: many
J: TRBJ2-3
CDR3: CASALAGAADTQYF
DNA: TGTGCCAGCGCCCTAGCGGGAGCCGCAGATACGCAGTATTTT

V: TRBV2
D: TRBD2
size: many
J: TRBJ2-3
CDR3: CASSGRPLLAGEDTQYF
DNA: TGTGCCAGCAGTGGACGACCCCTATTAGCGGGAGAGGATACGCAGTATTTT

V: TRBV5-4
D: NA
size: NA
J: TRBJ2-5
CDR3: CASSLDSYQETQYF
DNA: TGTGCCAGCAGCTTGGACAGTTACCAAGAGACCCAGTACTTC

V: TRBV30
D: NA
size: NA
J: TRBJ2-5
CDR3: CAWSSGVGQETQYF
DNA: TGTGCCTGGAGTTCGGGGGTCGGGCAAGAGACCCAGTACTTC

V: TRBV2
D: NA
size: many
J: TRBJ1-2
CDR3: CASSEDPGGGTEGYTF
DNA: TGTGCCAGCAGTGAAGACCCCGGGGGAGGGACGGAAGGCTACACCTTC

V: TRBV3-1
D: NA
size: few
J: TRBJ1-2
CDR3: CASSQDGGLGGYTF
DNA: TGTGCCAGCAGCCAAGATGGAGGGTTAGGAGGCTACACCTTC

V: TRBV2
D: NA
size: NA
J: TRBJ1-3
CDR3: CAGSESGNTIYF
DNA: TGTGCCGGCAGTGAATCTGGAAACACCATATATTTT

V: TRBV20-1
D: TRBD1
size: once
J: TRBJ2-7
CDR3: CSAPGTALSYEQYF
DNA: TGCAGTGCCCCCGGGACAGCGTTGTCCTACGAGCAGTACTTC

V: TRBV20-1
D: NA
size: few
J: TRBJ2-3
CDR3: CSASPFSRTDTQYF
DNA: TGCAGTGCTTCTCCTTTCTCTAGAACAGATACGCAGTATTTT

V: TRBV7-9
D: TRBD1
size: many
J: TRBJ2-7
CDR3: CASSYRDSSYEQYF
DNA: TGTGCCAGCAGCTACCGGGACAGCTCCTACGAGCAGTACTTC

V: TRBV7-2
D: TRBD2
size: many
J: TRBJ2-5
CDR3: CASSATSGGWSQYF
DNA: TGTGCCAGCAGCGCTACTAGCGGGGGTTGGTCCCAGTACTTC

V: TRBV2
D: NA
size: many
J: TRBJ2-7
CDR3: CASSALGGAGGEQYF
DNA: TGTGCCAGCAGTGCGTTGGGGGGCGCTGGGGGCGAGCAGTACTTC

V: TRBV9
D: TRBD1
size: many
J: TRBJ2-1
CDR3: CASSALQGIAYNEQFF
DNA: TGTGCCAGCAGCGCGTTACAGGGGATCGCCTACAATGAGCAGTTCTTC

V: TRBV12-3/TRBV12-4
D: NA
size: few
J: TRBJ2-1
CDR3: CASSLRLVGYNEQFF
DNA: TGTGCCAGCAGTTTACGACTAGTGGGGTACAATGAGCAGTTCTTC